Following are 19 T cell receptor beta chains from one sample sequenced in a study of T cells after yellow fever vaccination. TCRdb ran MiXCR on the 5' RACE reads and lists one entry per CDR3 protein. The sample holds 360,000 or so distinct CDR3 sequences, 9.5% to 13% seen once. This sample comprised PBMCs, obtained on the day of the first yellow fever vaccination. The source is a man between 18 and 29 years old who received the YFV17D yellow fever vaccine.

This clonotype was observed a handful of times. The CDR3 coding sequence is TGTGCCAGCAGTACCCGGACAGGCGTGGGGGAGACCCAGTACTTC. It is translated as CASSTRTGVGETQYF. The V gene is TRBV2, the J gene TRBJ2-5; TRBD1 matches 7 bases. The CDR3 contains 15 residues. The ends lost 5 bases at V and 5 bases at J; junction bases unmatched: 11. Looked up from germline, CDR1 is SNHLY and CDR2 is FYNNEI.

The rearrangement links TRBV20-1 to TRBJ2-5; TRBD2 matches at 15 bases. CDR3 size: 16 residues. Germline V gene data show CDR1 as DFQATT and CDR2 as SNEGSKA (reference sequence). The junction had 8 bases not matched to a gene; V was cut back by 5 bases and J by 4 bases. The CDR3 DNA sequence: TGCAGTGCTGGACTAGCGGGGGGGCCTGGGTTAGAGACCCAGTACTTC. Amino acids: CSAGLAGGPGLETQYF.

This clonotype was detected many times. The gene calls are TRBV27 and TRBJ1-5; TRBD1 aligns across 7 bases. Trimming took 2 bases from V and 1 from J; bases not matched to a gene: 5. Germline V lookup: CDR1 MNHEY, CDR2 SMNVEV (reference sequence). The CDR3 spans 16 residues. CDR3 protein: CASSLVGTASNQPQHF. The CDR3 DNA sequence: TGTGCCAGCAGTTTAGTTGGGACAGCCAGCAATCAGCCCCAGCATTTT.

This rearrangement joins TRBV11-2 to TRBJ1-1; no clear D gene. The CDR3 consists of 14 residues. The ends were cut back, 3 bases at V and 4 bases at J, with 12 bases in the middle. Germline V gene data show CDR1 as SGHAT and CDR2 as FQNNGV. The CDR3, as DNA: TGTGCCAGCAGCTTTCTGGGGTCGGGCACTGAAGCTTTCTTT. It translates to CASSFLGSGTEAFF.

This clonotype was counted between two and nine times. The chain combines TRBV7-9 with TRBJ1-1, with D possibly being TRBD1 (5 bases). V lost 5 bases to trimming and J lost 5 bases, with 15 bases between them. This CDR3 spans 14 amino acids. CDR1 and CDR2 (germline): SEHNR, FQNEAQ (reference sequence). CDR3 DNA: TGTGCCAGCAGCCTAATGGGGGGGGAGACTGAAGCTTTCTTT. This gives the protein CASSLMGGETEAFF.

V usage is TRBV9 and J usage is TRBJ2-7; 7 positions agree with TRBD1. V was clipped by 2 bases and J by 6 bases; unmatched bases: 5. This CDR3 has 13 amino acids. Germline V lookup: CDR1 SGDLS, CDR2 YYNGEE. The chain's CDR3 is CASSVNSGGEQYF. In nucleotides, the CDR3 is TGTGCCAGCAGCGTCAACTCAGGGGGCGAGCAGTACTTC.

J is TRBJ2-7 and V is TRBV2; 10 bases align to TRBD1. The CDR3 is 13 residues long. From germline, CDR1 is SNHLY and CDR2 FYNNEI. With V trimmed by 7 bases and J by 5 bases, 5 bases remained unmatched. The CDR3 bases are TGTGCCAGCACCCGGGACAGGGGAAACGAGCAGTACTTC. Protein sequence: CASTRDRGNEQYF. The variable domain in full, completed from reference TRBV2 and TRBJ2-7, reads EPEVTQTPSHQVTQMGQEVILRCVPISNHLYFYWYRQILGQKVEFLVSFYNNEISEKSEIFDDQFSVERPDGSNFTLKIRSTKLEDSAMYFCASTRDRGNEQYFGPGTRLTVT.

This clonotype was picked up a small number of times. The genes are TRBV19 and TRBJ2-5, with no clear D. Germline V gives CDR1 LNHDA, CDR2 SQIVND (reference sequence). V was cut by 4 bases and J by 7 bases, with 13 bases left in between. CDR3 length: 13 amino acids. The CDR3 reads CASSSTFKRTQYF. Written as DNA, the CDR3 is TGTGCCAGTAGTAGTACGTTCAAGAGGACCCAGTACTTC.

V gene TRBV2 combines with J gene TRBJ2-2; D tentatively fits TRBD1 or TRBD2 (6 bases each). Trimming stripped 2 bases from V and 6 bases from J, with 13 bases between. Germline-derived CDR1 and CDR2 are SNHLY and FYNNEI. This CDR3 region has 15 residues. The CDR3 sequence: CASSEFGGLAGELFF. In DNA, the CDR3 is TGTGCCAGCAGTGAATTTGGGGGGCTTGCCGGGGAGCTGTTTTTT.

The chain carries TRBV13 and TRBJ2-6; no clear D gene. The ends were cut back, 2 bases at V and 1 base at J, with 12 bases in the middle. Germline-derived CDR1 and CDR2 are PRHDT and FYEKMQ (reference sequence). The CDR3 spans 17 residues. The chain's CDR3 is CASSLILGQSGANVLTF. CDR3 nucleotide sequence: TGTGCCAGCAGCTTAATCTTAGGTCAGTCTGGGGCCAACGTCCTGACTTTC.

V is TRBV12-3 or TRBV12-4 and J is TRBJ1-6; a possible D gene is TRBD1 (5 bases). The CDR3 has 13 residues. Deletions cut 3 bases from V and 9 bases from J, with 9 bases between. For the CDR3, the DNA is TGTGCCAGCAGTTTCCAGGGACGTTCACCCCTCCACTTT. It encodes CASSFQGRSPLHF.

This clonotype has only a few counts. This sequence joins TRBV6-1 and TRBJ1-1; a weak D match, TRBD1 (5 bases). The CDR3 covers 14 residues. CDR1 and CDR2 from the germline V gene are MNHNS and SASEGT. V lost 7 bases and J lost 5, with 17 bases in between. The CDR3 DNA is TGTGCCAGCACGAACAGGCCAGGACAAACTGAAGCTTTCTTT. Its protein product is CASTNRPGQTEAFF.

The V call is TRBV20-1, the J call TRBJ1-1; D not certain. The ends were cut back, 2 bases at V and 6 bases at J, with 7 bases in the middle. Germline loops: CDR1 DFQATT, CDR2 SNEGSKA (reference sequence). The CDR3 length is 11 residues. This CDR3 reads CSARRAAEAFF. Written as DNA, the CDR3 is TGCAGTGCTAGAAGGGCGGCTGAAGCTTTCTTT.

This clonotype was observed a few times. The CDR3, as DNA: TGCAGTGTAGCCTTGTGGGGGCAAAGTCTGACTGAAGCTTTCTTT. This sequence encodes CSVALWGQSLTEAFF. This chain uses TRBV20-1 with TRBJ1-1, with D maybe TRBD1 (6 bases). This CDR3 comprises 15 residues. Germline V CDR1 and CDR2: DFQATT, SNEGSKA (reference sequence). Trimming stripped 7 bases from V and 5 bases from J, with 23 bases between.

The chain joins TRBV10-3 to TRBJ2-3; possibly TRBD2 for D (6 bases). Trimming shortened V by 3 bases and J by 4 bases, and 17 bases separated the two germline ends. CDR1 is ENHRY, CDR2 SYGVKD, per germline. The length of the CDR3 is 16 residues. CDR3 sequence: CAISEGSSAPPDTQYF. The CDR3 nucleotides read TGTGCCATCAGTGAAGGGTCTAGCGCGCCCCCAGATACGCAGTATTTT.

This clonotype occurred many times. This chain connects TRBV20-1 to TRBJ2-4; TRBD2 matches 9 bases. CDR3 size: 15 residues. CDR1 and CDR2 (germline): DFQATT, SNEGSKA (reference sequence). V gave up 1 base and J gave up 7 bases; unmatched junction bases: 8. The CDR3 DNA reads TGCAGTGCTAGAGCGTCTAGCGGGGACTGGAACATTCAGTACTTC. Translated, it gives CSARASSGDWNIQYF.

This chain joins TRBV5-8 and TRBJ1-2; maybe TRBD1 (6 bases). CDR1 is SGHTS and CDR2 is YDEGEE in the germline V gene. The CDR3 has 15 amino acids. V shed 4 bases and J shed 7 bases, with 20 bases lying between them. CDR3 loop: CASSPGFRGFSGYTF. For the CDR3, the DNA is TGTGCCAGCAGCCCGGGGTTCAGGGGTTTTTCTGGCTACACCTTC.

The rearrangement joins TRBV25-1 to TRBJ2-5, with a possible D match to TRBD1 (6 bases). Germline values: CDR1 MGHDK, CDR2 SYGVNS. V was cut by 2 bases and J by 13 bases, with 17 bases left in between. This CDR3 has 13 amino acids. The CDR3: CASSENRRTGWYF. CDR3 nucleotides: TGTGCCAGCAGTGAAAATAGAAGAACAGGGTGGTACTTC.

This rearrangement joins TRBV4-3 to TRBJ1-2; D possibly corresponds to TRBD1 (5 bases). This CDR3 comprises 15 residues. V was shortened by 7 bases and J by 3 bases, with 18 bases between the two germline ends. Germline values: CDR1 LGHNA, CDR2 YSLEER. The CDR3 DNA reads TGCGCCAGCACCCCCGGGGCTTCCCCCCACTATGGCTACACCTTC. Translated: CASTPGASPHYGYTF.